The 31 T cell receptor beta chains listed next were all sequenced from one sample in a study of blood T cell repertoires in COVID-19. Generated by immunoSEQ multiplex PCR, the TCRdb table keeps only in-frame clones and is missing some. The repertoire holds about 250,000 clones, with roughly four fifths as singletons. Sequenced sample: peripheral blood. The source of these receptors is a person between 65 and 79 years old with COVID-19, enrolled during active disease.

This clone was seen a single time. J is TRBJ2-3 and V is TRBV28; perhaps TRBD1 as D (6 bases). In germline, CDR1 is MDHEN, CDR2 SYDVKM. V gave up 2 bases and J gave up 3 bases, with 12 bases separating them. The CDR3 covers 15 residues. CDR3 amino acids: CASSLIVQGTDTQYF. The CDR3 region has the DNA TGTGCCAGCAGTTTAATCGTGCAGGGGACAGATACGCAGTATTTT.

The CDR3 DNA reads TGTGCCAGCAGTGAATTTTATTCAGCGGGAGAATCCTACAATGAGCAGTTCTTC. It codes for CASSEFYSAGESYNEQFF. The chain employs TRBV25-1 and TRBJ2-1, with 8 nucleotides matching TRBD2. Germline V gene sequence: CDR1 MGHDK, CDR2 SYGVNS. This CDR3 region has 18 residues. Trimming removed 1 base from V and 1 base from J; junction bases left unmatched: 9.

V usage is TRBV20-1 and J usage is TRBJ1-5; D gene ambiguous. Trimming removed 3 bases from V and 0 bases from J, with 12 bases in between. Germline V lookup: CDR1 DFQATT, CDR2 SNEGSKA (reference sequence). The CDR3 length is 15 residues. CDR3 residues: CSASKDSNSNQPQHF. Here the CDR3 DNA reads TGCAGTGCTAGTAAGGACTCCAATAGCAATCAGCCCCAGCATTTT.

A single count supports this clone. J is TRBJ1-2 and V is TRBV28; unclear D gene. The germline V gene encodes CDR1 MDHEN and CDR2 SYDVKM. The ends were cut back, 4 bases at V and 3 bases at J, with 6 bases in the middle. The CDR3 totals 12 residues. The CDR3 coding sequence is TGTGCCAGCAGTTCTAATTACTATGGCTACACCTTC. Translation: CASSSNYYGYTF.

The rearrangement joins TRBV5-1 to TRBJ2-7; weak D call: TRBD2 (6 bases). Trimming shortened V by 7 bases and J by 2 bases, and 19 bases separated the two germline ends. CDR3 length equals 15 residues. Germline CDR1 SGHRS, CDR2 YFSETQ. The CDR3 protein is CASHPLPGGTYEQYF. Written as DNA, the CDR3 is TGCGCCAGCCACCCCCTACCCGGAGGGACCTACGAGCAGTACTTC.

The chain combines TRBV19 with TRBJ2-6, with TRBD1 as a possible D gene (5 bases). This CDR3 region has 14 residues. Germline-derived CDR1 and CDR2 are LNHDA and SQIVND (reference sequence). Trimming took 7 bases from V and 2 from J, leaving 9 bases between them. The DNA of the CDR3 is TGTGCCAGTAAACAGGCCCCTGGGGCCAACGTCCTGACTTTC. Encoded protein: CASKQAPGANVLTF.

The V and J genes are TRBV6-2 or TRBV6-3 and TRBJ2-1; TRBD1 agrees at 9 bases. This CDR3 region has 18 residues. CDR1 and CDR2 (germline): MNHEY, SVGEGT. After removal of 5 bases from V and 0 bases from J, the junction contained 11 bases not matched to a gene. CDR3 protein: CASSKGGTGWGSYNEQFF. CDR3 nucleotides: TGTGCCAGCAGTAAGGGGGGGACAGGGTGGGGCTCCTACAATGAGCAGTTCTTC.

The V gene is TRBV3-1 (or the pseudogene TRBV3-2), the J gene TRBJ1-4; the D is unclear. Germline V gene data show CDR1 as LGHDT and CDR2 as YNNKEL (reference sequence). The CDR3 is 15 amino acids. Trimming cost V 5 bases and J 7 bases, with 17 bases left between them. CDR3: CASSFNPDIGEKLFF. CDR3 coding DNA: TGTGCCAGCAGCTTCAACCCCGACATAGGTGAAAAACTGTTTTTT.

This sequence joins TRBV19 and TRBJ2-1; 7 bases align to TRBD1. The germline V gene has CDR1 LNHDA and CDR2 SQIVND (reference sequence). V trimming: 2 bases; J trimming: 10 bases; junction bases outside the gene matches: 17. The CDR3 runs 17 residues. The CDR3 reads CASSIRGVVRGTGEQFF. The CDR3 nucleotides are TGTGCCAGTAGTATAAGAGGGGTGGTCAGGGGGACGGGGGAGCAGTTCTTC.

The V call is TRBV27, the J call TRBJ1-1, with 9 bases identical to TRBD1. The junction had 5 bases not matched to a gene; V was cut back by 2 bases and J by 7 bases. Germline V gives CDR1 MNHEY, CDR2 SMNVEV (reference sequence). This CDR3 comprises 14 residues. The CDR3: CASSLHRGPNEAFF. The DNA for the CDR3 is TGTGCCAGCAGTTTACACAGGGGGCCGAATGAAGCTTTCTTT.

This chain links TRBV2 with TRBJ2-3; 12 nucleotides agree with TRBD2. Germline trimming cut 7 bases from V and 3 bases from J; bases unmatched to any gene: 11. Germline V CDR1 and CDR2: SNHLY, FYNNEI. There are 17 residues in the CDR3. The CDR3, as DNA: TGTGCCAGCACACAAAGTCGGACTAGCGGGATAACAGATACGCAGTATTTT. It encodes CASTQSRTSGITDTQYF.

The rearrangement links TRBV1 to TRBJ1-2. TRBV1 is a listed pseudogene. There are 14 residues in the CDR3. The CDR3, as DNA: TGCACCAGCAGGTCGGGGGAAGCTAACTATGGCTACACCTTC. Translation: CTSRSGEANYGYTF.

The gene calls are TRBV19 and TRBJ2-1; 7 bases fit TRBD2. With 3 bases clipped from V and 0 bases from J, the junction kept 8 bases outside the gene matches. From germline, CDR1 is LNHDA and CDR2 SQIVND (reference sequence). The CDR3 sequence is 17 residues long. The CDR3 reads CASSIYGGTTSYNEQFF. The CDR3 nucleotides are TGTGCCAGTAGTATTTATGGCGGGACTACCTCCTACAATGAGCAGTTCTTC. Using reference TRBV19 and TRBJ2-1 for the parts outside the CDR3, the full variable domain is DGGITQSPKYLFRKEGQNVTLSCEQNLNHDAMYWYRQDPGQGLRLIYYSQIVNDFQKGDIAEGYSVSREKKESFPLTVTSAQKNPTAFYLCASSIYGGTTSYNEQFFGPGTRLTVL.

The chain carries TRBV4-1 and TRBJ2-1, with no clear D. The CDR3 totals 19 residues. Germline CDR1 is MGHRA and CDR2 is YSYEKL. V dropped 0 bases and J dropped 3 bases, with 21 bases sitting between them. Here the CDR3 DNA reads TGCGCCAGCAGCCAAGAGCGAGTGGGCCTACCGAAAAACTACAATGAGCAGTTCTTC. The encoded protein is CASSQERVGLPKNYNEQFF.

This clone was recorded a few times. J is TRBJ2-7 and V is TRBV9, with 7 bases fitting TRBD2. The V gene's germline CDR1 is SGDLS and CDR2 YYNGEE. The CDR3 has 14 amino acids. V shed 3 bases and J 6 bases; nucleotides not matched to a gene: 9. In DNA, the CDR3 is TGTGCCAGCAGCGCCGACCCAGCGGGGCGCGAGCAGTACTTC. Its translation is CASSADPAGREQYF.

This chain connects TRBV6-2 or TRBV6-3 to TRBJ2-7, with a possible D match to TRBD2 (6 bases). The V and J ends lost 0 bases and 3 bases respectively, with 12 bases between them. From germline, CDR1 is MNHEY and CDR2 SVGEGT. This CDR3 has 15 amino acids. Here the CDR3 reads CASSYSGLGGYEQYF. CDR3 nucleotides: TGTGCCAGCAGTTACTCCGGCTTGGGGGGCTACGAGCAGTACTTC.

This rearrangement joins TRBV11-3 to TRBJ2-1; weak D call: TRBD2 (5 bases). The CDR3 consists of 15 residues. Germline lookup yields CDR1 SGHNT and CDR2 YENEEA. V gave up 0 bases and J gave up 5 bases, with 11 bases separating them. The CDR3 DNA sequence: TGTGCCAGCAGCTTAGATCGGGAAGGTCACAATGAGCAGTTCTTC. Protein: CASSLDREGHNEQFF.

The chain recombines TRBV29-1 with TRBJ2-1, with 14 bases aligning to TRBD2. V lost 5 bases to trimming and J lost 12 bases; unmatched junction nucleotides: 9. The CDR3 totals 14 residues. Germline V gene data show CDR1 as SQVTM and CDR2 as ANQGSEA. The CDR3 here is CSVSGLAGENGQFF. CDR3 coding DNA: TGCAGCGTTTCGGGACTAGCGGGAGAGAACGGGCAGTTCTTC.

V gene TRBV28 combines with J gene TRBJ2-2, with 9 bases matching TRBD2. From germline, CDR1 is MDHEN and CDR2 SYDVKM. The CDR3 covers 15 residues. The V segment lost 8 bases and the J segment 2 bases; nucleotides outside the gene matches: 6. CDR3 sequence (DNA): TGTGCCAGCTGGGAGCGGGGGGCAAACACCGGGGAGCTGTTTTTT. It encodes CASWERGANTGELFF.

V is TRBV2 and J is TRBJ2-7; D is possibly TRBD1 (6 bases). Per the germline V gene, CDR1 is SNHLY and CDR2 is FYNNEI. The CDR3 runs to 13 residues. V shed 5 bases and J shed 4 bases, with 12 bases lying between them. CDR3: CASSFQGWYEQYF. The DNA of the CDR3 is TGTGCCAGCAGTTTTCAGGGGTGGTACGAGCAGTACTTC.

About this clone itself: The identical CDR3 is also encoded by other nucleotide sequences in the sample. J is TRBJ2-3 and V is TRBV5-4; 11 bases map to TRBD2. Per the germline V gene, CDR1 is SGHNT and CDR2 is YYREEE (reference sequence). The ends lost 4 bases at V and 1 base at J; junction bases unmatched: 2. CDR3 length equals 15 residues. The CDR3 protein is CASSPGLAGTDTQYF. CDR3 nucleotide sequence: TGTGCCAGCAGCCCGGGACTAGCGGGCACAGATACGCAGTATTTT. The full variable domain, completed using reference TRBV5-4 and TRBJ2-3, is ETGVTQSPTHLIKTRGQQVTLRCSSQSGHNTVSWYQQALGQGPQFIFQYYREEENGRGNFPPRFSGLQFPNYSSELNVNALELDDSALYLCASSPGLAGTDTQYFGPGTRLTVL.

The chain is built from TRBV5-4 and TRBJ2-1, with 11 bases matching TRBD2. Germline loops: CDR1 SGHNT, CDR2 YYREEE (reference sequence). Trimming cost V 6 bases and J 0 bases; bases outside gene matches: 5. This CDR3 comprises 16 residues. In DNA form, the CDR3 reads TGTGCCAGCACTAGCGGGAGGCGATCCTCCTACAATGAGCAGTTCTTC. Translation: CASTSGRRSSYNEQFF.

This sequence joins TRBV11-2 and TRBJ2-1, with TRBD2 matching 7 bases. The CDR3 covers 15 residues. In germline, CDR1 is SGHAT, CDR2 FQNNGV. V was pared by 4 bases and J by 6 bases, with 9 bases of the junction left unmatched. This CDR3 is CASSSSLSGTNEQFF. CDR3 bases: TGTGCCAGCAGCTCCTCTCTGAGCGGGACCAATGAGCAGTTCTTC. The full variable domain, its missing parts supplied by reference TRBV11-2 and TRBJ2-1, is EAGVAQSPRYKIIEKRQSVAFWCNPISGHATLYWYQQILGQGPKLLIQFQNNGVVDDSQLPKDRFSAERLKGVDSTLKIQPAKLEDSAVYLCASSSSLSGTNEQFFGPGTRLTVL.

CDR3 sequence: CASSQERQGRGTEAFF. CDR3 nucleotide sequence: TGCGCCAGCAGCCAGGAGCGTCAGGGTAGGGGCACTGAAGCTTTCTTT. The rearrangement joins TRBV4-3 to TRBJ1-1; maybe TRBD1 (5 bases). V was clipped by 3 bases and J by 4 bases, with 18 bases between them. Germline CDR1 LGHNA, CDR2 YSLEER. The CDR3 loop spans 16 amino acids.

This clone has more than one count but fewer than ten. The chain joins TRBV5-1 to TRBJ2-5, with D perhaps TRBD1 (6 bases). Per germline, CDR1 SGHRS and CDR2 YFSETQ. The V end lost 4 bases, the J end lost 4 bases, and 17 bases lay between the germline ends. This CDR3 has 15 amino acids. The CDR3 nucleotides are TGCGCCAGCAGCCGGTGGGTGGACAGCATAGAGACCCAGTACTTC. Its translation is CASSRWVDSIETQYF.

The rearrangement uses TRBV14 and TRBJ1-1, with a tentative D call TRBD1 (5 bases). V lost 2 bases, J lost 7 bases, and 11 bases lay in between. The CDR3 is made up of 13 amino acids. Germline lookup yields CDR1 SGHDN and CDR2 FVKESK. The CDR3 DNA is TGTGCCAGCAGCCAACCAGGGATGATTGAAGCTTTCTTT. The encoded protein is CASSQPGMIEAFF.

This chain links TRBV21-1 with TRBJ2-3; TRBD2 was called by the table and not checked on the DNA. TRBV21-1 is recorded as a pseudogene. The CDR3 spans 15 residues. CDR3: CASSWRLAGTDTQYF. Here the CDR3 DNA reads TGTGCCAGCAGCTGGCGACTAGCTGGCACAGATACGCAGTATTTT.

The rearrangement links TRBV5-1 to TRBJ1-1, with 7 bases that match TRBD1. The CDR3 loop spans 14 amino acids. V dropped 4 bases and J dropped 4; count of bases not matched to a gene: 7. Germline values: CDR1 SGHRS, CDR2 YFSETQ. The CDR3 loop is CASSMDRSPTEAFF. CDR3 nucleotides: TGCGCCAGCAGCATGGACAGGAGTCCCACTGAAGCTTTCTTT.

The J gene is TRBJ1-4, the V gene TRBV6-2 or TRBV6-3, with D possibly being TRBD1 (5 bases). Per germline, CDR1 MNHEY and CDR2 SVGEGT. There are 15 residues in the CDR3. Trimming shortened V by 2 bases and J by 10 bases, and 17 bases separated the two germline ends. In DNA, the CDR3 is TGTGCCAGCAGTTACAGGACAAATCCTCCCCGAAAACTGTTTTTT. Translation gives CASSYRTNPPRKLFF.

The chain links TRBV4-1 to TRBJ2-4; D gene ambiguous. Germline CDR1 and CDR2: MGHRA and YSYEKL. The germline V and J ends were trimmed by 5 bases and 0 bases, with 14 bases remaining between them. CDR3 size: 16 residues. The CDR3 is CASSGLSDLAKNIQYF. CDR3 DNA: TGCGCCAGCAGCGGTTTGTCAGATCTAGCCAAAAACATTCAGTACTTC.

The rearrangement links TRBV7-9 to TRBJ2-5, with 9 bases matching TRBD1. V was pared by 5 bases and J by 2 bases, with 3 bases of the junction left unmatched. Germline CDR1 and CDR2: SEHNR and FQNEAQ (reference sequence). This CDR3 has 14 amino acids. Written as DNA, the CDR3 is TGTGCCAGCAGCCTAGGACAGGGGCAAGAGACCCAGTACTTC. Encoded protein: CASSLGQGQETQYF.